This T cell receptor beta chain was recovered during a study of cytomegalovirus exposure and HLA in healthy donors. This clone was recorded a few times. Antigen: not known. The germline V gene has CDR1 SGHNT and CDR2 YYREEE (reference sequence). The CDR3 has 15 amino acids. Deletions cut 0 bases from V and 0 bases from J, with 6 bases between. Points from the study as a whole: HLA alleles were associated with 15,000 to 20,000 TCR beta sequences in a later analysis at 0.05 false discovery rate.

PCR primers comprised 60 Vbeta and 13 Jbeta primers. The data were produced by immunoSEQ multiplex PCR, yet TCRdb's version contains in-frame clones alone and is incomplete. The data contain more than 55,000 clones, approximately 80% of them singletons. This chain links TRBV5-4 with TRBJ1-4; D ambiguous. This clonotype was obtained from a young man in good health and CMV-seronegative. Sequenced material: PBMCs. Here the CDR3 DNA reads TGTGCCAGCAGCTTGGGGAGTGCAACTAATGAAAAACTGTTTTTT. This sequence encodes CASSLGSATNEKLFF.